This T cell receptor beta chain is from a study of T-cell memory formation after mild COVID-19 listed by TCRdb under 2021. For context, the study as a whole: TCR sequence clusters from the two donors were largely donor specific. In a couple of donors, T-cell clones that expanded and contracted after mild COVID-19 were followed by sequencing TCRalpha and TCRbeta repertoires longitudinally. Two young, previously healthy adult volunteers made up the cohort, one male and one female.

For sequencing, an Illumina NovaSeq 6000 was employed. Using 5'RACE with constant-segment primers, TCRalpha and TCRbeta cDNA libraries were constructed, with sample barcodes and unique molecular identifiers added in the process. RNA was extracted from every sample with Trizol reagent. Amplification of the libraries took two PCR steps, and the second step added a second sample barcode plus Illumina TruSeq adapters. Sequencing of the libraries was done on an Illumina NovaSeq, producing 2 x 150 bp paired-end reads. In the paper's pipeline: Demultiplexing of reads and collapsing into UMI-guided consensus sequences were performed with migec v1.2.7. Using mixcr v2.1.11, the UMI consensuses were aligned to TRA and TRB V and J templates and assembled into clonotypes. A clonotype was counted as expanded or contracted only if both edgeR and NoisET called the change significant, with noise models trained on biological replicates. edgeR calls used a false discovery rate-adjusted p below 0.01 and a log2 fold-change threshold of 1. As an exploratory analysis of dynamics, PCA with hierarchical clustering was applied to max-normalized trajectories of the 1000 most abundant clonotypes. Each responding clone was given a CD4 or CD8 phenotype based on the CD4+ and CD8+ repertoires, which had been sequenced separately. Clones were called with MiXCR by TCRdb after fastp trimmed the public reads at Q25, and only in-frame beta chains were retained. Duplicate CDR3 protein sequences are folded into a single record with the most common DNA and genes. The V and J calls come from TCRdb's annotation, not from the publication. The sample data list some 320,000 distinct CDR3 sequences, and 15% of these were observed just once. The ten largest make up approximately 20% of the sample.

On the study overall, not on this receptor specifically: Contracting CD4+ clones turned up mainly in the CM and EM memory subsets, whereas EMRA was where CD8+ clones were enriched. Balanced CD4/CD8 phenotypes were observed for clones contracting from day 15 to 85, whereas a bias towards CD4+ was observed for a second wave of clones expanding from day 15 to 37. Only a couple of mild cases were covered in the study, and larger cohorts including severe cases with pre-infection samples were considered necessary. Some responding clones were detected in pre-infection memory, which suggested that pre-existing cross-reactive memory T cells had joined the SARS-CoV-2 response. SARS-CoV-2 specificity was not confirmed for the second-wave clones peaking on day 37.

Comment on this clonotype: It lacks a known antigen. No quality values exist for individual bases; no much larger clone is one base distant.

V drops 6 bases and J drops 2 bases, leaving 14 bases in between. The germline V gene sets CDR1 to SGHDN and CDR2 to FVKESK. From its cysteine to its phenylalanine, the CDR3 spans 14 amino acids. The only DNA kept is the CDR3, 42 bases in frame from the first base. Ficoll-Paque density gradient centrifugation was used to isolate PBMCs. Recombination connected TRBV14 to TRBJ2-7; a tentative D call is TRBD2 (6 bases match). What was sequenced was PBMCs or a T cell subset sorted from them (not recorded which). The clonotype comes from a man younger than 30 who had mild COVID-19 (a few samples of this study predate the infection). The sample titles of this study are shuffled in the database, so cell type and time point are left out; the donor was told from shared clones. The sequence in DNA is TGTGCCAGCAGACCCGGGACTCGGCCCTACGAGCAGTACTTC. The resulting protein is CASRPGTRPYEQYF.